This T cell receptor beta chain is drawn from a study of blood T cell repertoires in COVID-19. Study-wide context: T cells, B-cell-depleted T cells, or PBMCs supplied cDNA or gDNA.

Produced via immunoSEQ multiplex PCR; TCRdb's table is partial and in-frame only. Of about 140,000 clones listed, 60% to 80% are singletons. The cohort comprised adults aged roughly 18 to 100 years residing in 20 to 30 US areas. Participants were placed into cohorts based on the clinical history they reported. Recovered Cohort 3 donors showed two negative PCRs, clearance, or symptom resolution. This CDR3 contains 12 residues. The germline CDR1 and CDR2 sequences are SGHAT and FQDESV (reference sequence). V was clipped by 5 bases and J by 9 bases; unmatched bases: 3. Input material: PBMCs or T cells enriched from blood (not recorded which). This sequence was found in a woman aged 45-65 years who had recovered from COVID-19. The chain is built from TRBV11-1 and TRBJ2-1; 8 positions agree with TRBD1. The CDR3, as DNA: TGTGCCAGCAGCCTCGACAGGGGTGAGCAGTTCTTC. Its translation: CASSLDRGEQFF. The variable domain in full, with the rest retrieved from reference TRBV11-1 and TRBJ2-1, is EAEVAQSPRYKITEKSQAVAFWCDPISGHATLYWYRQILGQGPELLVQFQDESVVDDSQLPKDRFSAERLKGVDSTLKIQPAELGDSAMYLCASSLDRGEQFFGPGTRLTVL.